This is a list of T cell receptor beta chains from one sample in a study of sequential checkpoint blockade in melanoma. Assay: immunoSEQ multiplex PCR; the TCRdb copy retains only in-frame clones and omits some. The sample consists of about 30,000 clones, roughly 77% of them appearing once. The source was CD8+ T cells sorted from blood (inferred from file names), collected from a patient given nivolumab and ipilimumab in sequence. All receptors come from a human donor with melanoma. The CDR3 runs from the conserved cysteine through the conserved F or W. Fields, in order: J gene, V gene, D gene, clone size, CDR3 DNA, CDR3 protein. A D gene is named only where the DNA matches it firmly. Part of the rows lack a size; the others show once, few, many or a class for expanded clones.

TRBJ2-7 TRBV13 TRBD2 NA TGTGCCAGCGCGACTAGCGGGGGTTTCGAGCAGTACTTC CASATSGGFEQYF
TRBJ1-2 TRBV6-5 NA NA TGTGCCAGCAGTTCGGGATTGGTATACACCTTC CASSSGLVYTF
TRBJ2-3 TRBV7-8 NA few TGTGCCAGCAGCTTAGGACTAGTTGCAGATACGCAGTATTTT CASSLGLVADTQYF
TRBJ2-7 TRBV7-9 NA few TGTGCCAGCAGCGGCTCGCGGGGTATCGACCACGAGCAGTACTTC CASSGSRGIDHEQYF
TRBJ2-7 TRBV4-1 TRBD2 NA TGCGCCAGCAGCCAAGAAGGGCCGCGACTAGCGGGGGGGGCAACTTTCTCCTACGAGCAGTACTTC CASSQEGPRLAGGATFSYEQYF
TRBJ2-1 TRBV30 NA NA TGTGCCTGGAGTGTACAGGCAGGGGTCGACAATGAGCAGTTCTTC CAWSVQAGVDNEQFF
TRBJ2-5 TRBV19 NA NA TGTGCCTCACAAGAGCGTGCCAGGGGCTTGCAAGAGACCCAGTACTTC CASQERARGLQETQYF
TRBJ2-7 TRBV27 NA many TGTGCCAGCAGTAATAAAGGGACTGGCATCGAGCAGTACTTC CASSNKGTGIEQYF
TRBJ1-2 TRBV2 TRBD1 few TGTGCCAGCAGTTACTCGACAGGGTATGGCTACACCTTC CASSYSTGYGYTF
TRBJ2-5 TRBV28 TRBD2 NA TGTGCCAGCAGCCTTCGCCCCGCTAGCGGGGTTTGGGCCCAGTACTTC CASSLRPASGVWAQYF
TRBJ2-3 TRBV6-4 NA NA TGTGCCAGCAGTGACCGCGGGAGCACAGATACGCAGTATTTT CASSDRGSTDTQYF
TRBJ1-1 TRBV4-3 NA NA TGCGCCAGCAGCCAAACTGGTGCGGGGGCGTGGACTGAAGCTTTCTTT CASSQTGAGAWTEAFF
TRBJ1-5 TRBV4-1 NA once TGCGCCAGCAGCCAGGTACCAGGGGACAATCAGCCCCAGCATTTT CASSQVPGDNQPQHF
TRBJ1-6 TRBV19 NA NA TGTGCCAGTAGTTATTCGAATTCACCCCTCCACTTT CASSYSNSPLHF
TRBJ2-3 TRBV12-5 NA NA TGTGCTAGTGGTTTGTACACAGATACGCAGTATTTT CASGLYTDTQYF
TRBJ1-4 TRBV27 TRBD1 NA TGTGCCAGCAGTACACGCCGGGACAGGGTCGAAAAACTGTTTTTT CASSTRRDRVEKLFF
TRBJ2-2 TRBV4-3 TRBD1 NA TGCGCCAGCAGCCCGGACAGGGTGGGCACCGGGGAGCTGTTTTTT CASSPDRVGTGELFF
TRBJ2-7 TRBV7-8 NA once TGTGCCAGCAGCGCCCGGGTTAGCGGACCCTACGAGCAGTACTTC CASSARVSGPYEQYF
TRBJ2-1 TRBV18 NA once TGTGCCAGCTCACCACATCTACGGGGCTACAATGAGCAGTTCTTC CASSPHLRGYNEQFF